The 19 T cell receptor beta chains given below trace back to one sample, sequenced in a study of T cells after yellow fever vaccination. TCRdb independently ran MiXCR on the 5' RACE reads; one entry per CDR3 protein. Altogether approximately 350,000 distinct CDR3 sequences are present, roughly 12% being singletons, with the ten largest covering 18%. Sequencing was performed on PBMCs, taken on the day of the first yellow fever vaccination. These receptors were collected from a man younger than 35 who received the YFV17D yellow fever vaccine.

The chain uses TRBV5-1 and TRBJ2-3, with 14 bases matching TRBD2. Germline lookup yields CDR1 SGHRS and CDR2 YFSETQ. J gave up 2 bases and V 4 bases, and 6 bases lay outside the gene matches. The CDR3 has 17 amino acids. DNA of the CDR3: TGCGCCAGCAGCGTATGGACTAGCGGGGGGAACACAGATACGCAGTATTTT. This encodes CASSVWTSGGNTDTQYF.

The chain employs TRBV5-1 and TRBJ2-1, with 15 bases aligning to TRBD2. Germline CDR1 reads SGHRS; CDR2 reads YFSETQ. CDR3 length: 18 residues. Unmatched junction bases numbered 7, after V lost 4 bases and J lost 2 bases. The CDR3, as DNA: TGCGCCAGCAGCCCCGCGGGACTAGCGGGGGGAGCCTACAATGAGCAGTTCTTC. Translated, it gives CASSPAGLAGGAYNEQFF.

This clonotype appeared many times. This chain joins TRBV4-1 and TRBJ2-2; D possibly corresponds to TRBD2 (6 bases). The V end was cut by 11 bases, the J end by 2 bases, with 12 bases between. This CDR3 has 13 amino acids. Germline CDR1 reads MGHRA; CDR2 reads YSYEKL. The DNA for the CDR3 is TGCGCCTCACGGGGACTCAACACCGGGGAGCTGTTTTTT. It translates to CASRGLNTGELFF.

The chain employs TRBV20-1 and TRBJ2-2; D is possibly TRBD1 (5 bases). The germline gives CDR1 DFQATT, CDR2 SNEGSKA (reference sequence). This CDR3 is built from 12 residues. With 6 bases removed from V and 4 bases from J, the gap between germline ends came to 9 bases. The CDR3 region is CSALDITGELFF. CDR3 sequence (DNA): TGCAGTGCATTGGACATCACCGGGGAGCTGTTTTTT.

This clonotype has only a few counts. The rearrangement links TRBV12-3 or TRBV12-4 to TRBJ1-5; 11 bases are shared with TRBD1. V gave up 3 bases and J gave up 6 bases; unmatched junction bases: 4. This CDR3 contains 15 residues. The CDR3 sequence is CASSFGQGASQPQHF. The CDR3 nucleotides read TGTGCCAGCAGTTTCGGACAGGGGGCTAGTCAGCCCCAGCATTTT.

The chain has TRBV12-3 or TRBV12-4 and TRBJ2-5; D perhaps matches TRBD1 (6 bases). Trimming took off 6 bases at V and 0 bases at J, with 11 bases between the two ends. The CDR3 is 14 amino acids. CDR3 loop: CASRQDRYQETQYF. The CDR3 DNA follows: TGTGCCAGCAGGCAAGACAGGTACCAAGAGACCCAGTACTTC.

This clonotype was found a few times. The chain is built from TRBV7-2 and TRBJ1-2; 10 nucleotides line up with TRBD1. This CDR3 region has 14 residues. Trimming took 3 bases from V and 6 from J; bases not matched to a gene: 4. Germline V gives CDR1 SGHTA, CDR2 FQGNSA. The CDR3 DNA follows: TGTGCCAGCAGCTTCGACAGGGGGCTTCATGGCTACACCTTC. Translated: CASSFDRGLHGYTF.

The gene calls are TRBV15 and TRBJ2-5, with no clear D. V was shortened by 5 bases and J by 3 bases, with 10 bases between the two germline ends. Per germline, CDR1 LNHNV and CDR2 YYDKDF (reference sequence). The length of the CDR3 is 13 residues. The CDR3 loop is CATSPTGEETQYF. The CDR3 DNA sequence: TGTGCCACCAGCCCGACTGGGGAAGAGACCCAGTACTTC.

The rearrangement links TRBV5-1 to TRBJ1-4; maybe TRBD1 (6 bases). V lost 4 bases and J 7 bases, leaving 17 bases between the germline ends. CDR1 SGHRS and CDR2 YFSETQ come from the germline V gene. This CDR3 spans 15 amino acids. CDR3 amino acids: CASSAVVGAGEKLFF. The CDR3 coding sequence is TGCGCCAGCAGCGCGGTGGTGGGGGCCGGTGAAAAACTGTTTTTT.

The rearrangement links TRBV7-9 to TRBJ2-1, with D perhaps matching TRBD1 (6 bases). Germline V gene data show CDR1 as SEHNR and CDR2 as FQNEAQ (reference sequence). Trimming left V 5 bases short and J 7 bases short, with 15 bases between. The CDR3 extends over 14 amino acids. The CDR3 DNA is TGTGCCAGCAGCCGTACCGGGACAACGAATGAGCAGTTCTTC. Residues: CASSRTGTTNEQFF.

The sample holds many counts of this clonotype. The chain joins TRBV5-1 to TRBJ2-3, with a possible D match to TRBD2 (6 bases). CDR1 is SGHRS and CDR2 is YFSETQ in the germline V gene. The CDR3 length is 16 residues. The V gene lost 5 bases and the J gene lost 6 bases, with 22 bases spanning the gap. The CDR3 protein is CASSLTRDSLRDTQYF. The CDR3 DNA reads TGCGCCAGCAGTCTGACCAGGGACTCGCTCCGGGATACGCAGTATTTT.

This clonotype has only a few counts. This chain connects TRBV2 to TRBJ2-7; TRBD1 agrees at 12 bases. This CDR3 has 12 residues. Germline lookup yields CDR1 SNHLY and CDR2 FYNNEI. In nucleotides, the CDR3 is TGTGCCAGCAGTGAAGACCGGGACAGGGGGCGAGTC. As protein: CASSEDRDRGRV.

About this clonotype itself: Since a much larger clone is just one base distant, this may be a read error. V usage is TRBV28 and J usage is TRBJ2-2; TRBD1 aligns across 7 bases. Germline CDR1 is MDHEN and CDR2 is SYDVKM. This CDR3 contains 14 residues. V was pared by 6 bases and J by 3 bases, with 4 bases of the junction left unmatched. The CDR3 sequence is CASSQTGDTGELFF. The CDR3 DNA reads TGTGCCAGCAGCCAAACAGGGGACACCGGGGAGCTGTTTTTT.

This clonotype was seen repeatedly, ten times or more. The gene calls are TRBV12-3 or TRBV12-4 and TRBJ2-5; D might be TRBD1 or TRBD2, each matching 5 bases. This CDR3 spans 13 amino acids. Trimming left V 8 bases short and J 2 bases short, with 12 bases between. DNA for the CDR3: TGTGCCAGCTCCCAGGGACCTCAAGAGACCCAGTACTTC. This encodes CASSQGPQETQYF.

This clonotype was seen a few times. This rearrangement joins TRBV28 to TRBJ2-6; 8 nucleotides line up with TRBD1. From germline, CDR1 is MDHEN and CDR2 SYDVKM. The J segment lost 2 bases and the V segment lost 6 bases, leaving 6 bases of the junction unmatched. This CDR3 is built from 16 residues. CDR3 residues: CASRDRDSAGANVLTF. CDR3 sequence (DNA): TGTGCCAGCAGGGACAGGGATTCCGCTGGGGCCAACGTCCTGACTTTC.

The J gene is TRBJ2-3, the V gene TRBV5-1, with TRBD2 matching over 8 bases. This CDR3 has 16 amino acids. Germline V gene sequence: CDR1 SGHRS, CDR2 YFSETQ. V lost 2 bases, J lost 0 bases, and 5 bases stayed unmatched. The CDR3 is CASSFTRGESTDTQYF. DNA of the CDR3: TGCGCCAGCAGCTTCACGCGGGGGGAAAGCACAGATACGCAGTATTTT.

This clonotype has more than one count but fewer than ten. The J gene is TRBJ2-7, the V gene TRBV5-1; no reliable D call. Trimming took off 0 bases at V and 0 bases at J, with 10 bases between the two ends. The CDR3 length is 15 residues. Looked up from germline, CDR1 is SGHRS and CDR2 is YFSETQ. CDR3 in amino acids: CASSLEVLSSYEQYF. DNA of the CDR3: TGCGCCAGCAGCTTGGAAGTCCTCAGCTCCTACGAGCAGTACTTC. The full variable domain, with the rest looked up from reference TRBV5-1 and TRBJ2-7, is KAGVTQTPRYLIKTRGQQVTLSCSPISGHRSVSWYQQTPGQGLQFLFEYFSETQRNKGNFPGRFSGRQFSNSRSEMNVSTLELGDSALYLCASSLEVLSSYEQYFGPGTRLTVT.

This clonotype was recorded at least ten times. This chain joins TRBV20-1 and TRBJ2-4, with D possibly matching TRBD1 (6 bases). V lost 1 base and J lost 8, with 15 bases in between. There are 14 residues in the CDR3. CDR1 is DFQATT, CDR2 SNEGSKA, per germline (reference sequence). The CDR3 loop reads CSARVPGVRDIQYF. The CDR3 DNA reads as TGCAGTGCTAGAGTCCCAGGGGTTAGAGACATTCAGTACTTC.

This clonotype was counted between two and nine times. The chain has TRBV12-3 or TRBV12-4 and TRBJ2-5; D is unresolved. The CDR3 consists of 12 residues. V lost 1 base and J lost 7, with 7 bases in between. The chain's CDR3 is CASSLDKSTQYF. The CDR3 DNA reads TGTGCCAGCAGTTTAGACAAGTCGACCCAGTACTTC.